This is a list of T cell receptor beta chains from one sample in a study of cytomegalovirus exposure and HLA in healthy donors. Only in-frame clones appear in the TCRdb table, and some are missing; sequencing was by immunoSEQ multiplex PCR. The sample lists approximately 140,000 clones; 55% to 75% were seen once. Sequencing was done on a sample of PBMCs. All receptors derive from a woman aged 60-75 years in good health and CMV-seropositive. The CDR3 runs from the conserved cysteine through the conserved F or W. D genes are given only for firm matches. Size is omitted from some rows. Given values are once, few, many or a class for expanded clones.

>NA|TRBV21-1|TRBJ1-2|NA
CASSTPRRGLTEGYTF
TGTGCCAGCAGCACTCCGAGGAGGGGGCTTACGGAGGGCTACACCTTC
>TRBD2|TRBV9|TRBJ2-3|once
CASSGAGLAGDTQYF
TGTGCCAGCAGCGGGGCGGGACTAGCGGGAGATACGCAGTATTTT
>NA|TRBV7-3|TRBJ1-4|NA
CASSTRGGEKLFF
TGTGCCAGCAGCACCCGCGGGGGGGAAAAACTGTTTTTT
>NA|TRBV20-1|TRBJ2-7|few
CSAALIAGVSF
TGCAGTGCCGCTCTAATCGCAGGGGTGTCCTTC
>NA|TRBV28|TRBJ2-7|few
CASSTGGYTYEQYF
TGTGCCAGCAGTACAGGCGGCTACACCTACGAGCAGTACTTC
>NA|TRBV5-1|TRBJ1-2|NA
CASSLAQGIYGYTF
TGCGCCAGCAGCTTGGCCCAGGGAATCTATGGCTACACCTTC
>TRBD1|TRBV23-1|TRBJ2-2|NA
CASTTKGDSGNTGELFF
TGCGCCAGCACCACGAAAGGGGACAGTGGGAACACCGGGGAGCTGTTTTTT
>NA|TRBV27|TRBJ2-6|few
CASSVTGSGANVLTF
TGTGCCAGCAGTGTTACAGGCTCTGGGGCCAACGTCCTGACTTTC
>NA|TRBV7-2|TRBJ2-1|NA
CASSLSLTATNEQFF
TGTGCCAGCAGCTTATCTCTGACAGCAACCAATGAGCAGTTCTTC
>TRBD1|TRBV11-1|TRBJ1-1|few
CASSSILGQTNTEAFF
TGTGCCAGCAGCTCCATCCTGGGACAGACGAACACTGAAGCTTTCTTT
>NA|TRBV15|TRBJ2-7|NA
CATSGSTAKRTYEQYF
TGTGCCACCAGCGGATCGACAGCTAAGAGAACCTACGAGCAGTACTTC
>NA|TRBV18|TRBJ2-1|NA
CASSPSEFGEQFF
TGTGCCAGCTCACCCTCTGAGTTTGGTGAGCAGTTCTTC
>TRBD2|TRBV6-1|TRBJ2-1|NA
CAIRTSGYEQFF
TGTGCCATCCGGACTAGCGGGTATGAGCAGTTCTTC
>TRBD1|TRBV30|TRBJ2-7|NA
CAWSVGRGRYEQYF
TGTGCCTGGAGTGTGGGCAGGGGGCGGTACGAGCAGTACTTC
>NA|TRBV18|TRBJ1-1|NA
CASSPNVQGLKTEAFF
TGTGCCAGCTCACCTAACGTCCAGGGGTTAAAAACTGAAGCTTTCTTT
>TRBD1|TRBV5-1|TRBJ1-1|NA
CASSLDRTTEAFF
TGCGCCAGCAGCCTGGACAGGACCACTGAAGCTTTCTTT
>NA|TRBV28|TRBJ1-2|NA
CASSLTGSYGYTF
TGTGCCAGCAGTTTAACAGGGAGCTATGGCTACACCTTC
>NA|TRBV18|TRBJ1-5|few
CASSPLQGNQPQHF
TGTGCCAGCTCACCCCTCCAGGGAAATCAGCCCCAGCATTTT
>NA|TRBV5-1|TRBJ1-4|few
CASSPQGKEKLFF
TGCGCCAGCAGCCCTCAGGGAAAAGAAAAACTGTTTTTT